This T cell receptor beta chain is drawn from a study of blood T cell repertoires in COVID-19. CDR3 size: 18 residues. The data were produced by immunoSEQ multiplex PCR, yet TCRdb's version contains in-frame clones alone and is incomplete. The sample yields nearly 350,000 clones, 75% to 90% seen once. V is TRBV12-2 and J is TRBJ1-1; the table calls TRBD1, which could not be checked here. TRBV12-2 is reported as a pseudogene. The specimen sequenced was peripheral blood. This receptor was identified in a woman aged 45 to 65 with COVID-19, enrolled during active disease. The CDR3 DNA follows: TGTGCAAGTCGCTTAGGGCGACAGGGATACCGCATGAACACTGAAGCTTTCTTT. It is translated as CASRLGRQGYRMNTEAFF.